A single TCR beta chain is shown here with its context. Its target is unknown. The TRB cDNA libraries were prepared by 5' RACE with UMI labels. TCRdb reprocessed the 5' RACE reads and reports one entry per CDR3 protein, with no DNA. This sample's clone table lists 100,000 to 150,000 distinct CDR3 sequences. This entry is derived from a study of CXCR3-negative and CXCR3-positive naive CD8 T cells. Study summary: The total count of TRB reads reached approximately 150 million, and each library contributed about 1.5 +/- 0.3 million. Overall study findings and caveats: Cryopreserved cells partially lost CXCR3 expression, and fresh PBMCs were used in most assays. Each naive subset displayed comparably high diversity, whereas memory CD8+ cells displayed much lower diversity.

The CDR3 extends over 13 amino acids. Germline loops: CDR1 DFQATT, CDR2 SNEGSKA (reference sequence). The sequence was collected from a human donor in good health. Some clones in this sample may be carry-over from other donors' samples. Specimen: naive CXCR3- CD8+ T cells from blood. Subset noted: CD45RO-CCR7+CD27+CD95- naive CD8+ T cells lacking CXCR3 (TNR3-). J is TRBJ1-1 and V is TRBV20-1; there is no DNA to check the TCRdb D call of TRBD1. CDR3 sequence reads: CSAPDRANTEAFF.